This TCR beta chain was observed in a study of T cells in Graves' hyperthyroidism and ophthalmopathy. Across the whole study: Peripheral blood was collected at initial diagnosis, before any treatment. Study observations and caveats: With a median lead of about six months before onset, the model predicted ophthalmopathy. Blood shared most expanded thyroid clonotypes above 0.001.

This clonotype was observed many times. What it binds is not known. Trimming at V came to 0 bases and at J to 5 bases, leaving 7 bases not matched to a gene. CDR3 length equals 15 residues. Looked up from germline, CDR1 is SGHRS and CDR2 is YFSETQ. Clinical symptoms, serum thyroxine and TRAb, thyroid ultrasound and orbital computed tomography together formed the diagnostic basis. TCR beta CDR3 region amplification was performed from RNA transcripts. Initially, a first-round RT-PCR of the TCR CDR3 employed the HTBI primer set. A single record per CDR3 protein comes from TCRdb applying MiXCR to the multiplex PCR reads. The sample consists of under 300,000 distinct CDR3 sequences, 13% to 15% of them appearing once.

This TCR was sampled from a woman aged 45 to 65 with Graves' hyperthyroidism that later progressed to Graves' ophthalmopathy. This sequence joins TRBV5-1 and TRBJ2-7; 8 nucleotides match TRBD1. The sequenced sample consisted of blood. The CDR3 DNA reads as TGCGCCAGCAGCTTGGCCGGTTACAGGGGGAACGAGCAGTACTTC. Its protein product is CASSLAGYRGNEQYF.